These 31 T cell receptor beta chains came from one sample sequenced in a study of identical twins (dated by TCRdb to about 2016). Libraries were prepared through 5' RACE. The sequencer listed for this sample is Illumina HiSeq 2000. TCRdb reanalyzed the raw reads on its own, using fastp at Q25 for trimming and MiXCR for clone calling, and kept in-frame beta chains. Here each entry gathers all rows of one CDR3 protein and keeps the most common genes and DNA. The sample table contains fewer than 650,000 distinct CDR3 sequences; only one count was recorded for 7.1% of them. 1.5% to 2% of the sample is taken by the ten largest. These data were also reused for a study on yellow fever vaccine responses in identical twins.

The sample was PBMCs. Receptors originate from a woman younger than 30 in good health.

This clonotype was detected only a few times. The chain links TRBV19 to TRBJ2-2; D possibly matches TRBD1 or TRBD2 (5 bases each). The CDR3 is made up of 17 amino acids. V was pared by 3 bases and J by 8 bases, with 22 bases between. Germline CDR1 is LNHDA and CDR2 is SQIVND (reference sequence). In DNA form, the CDR3 reads TGTGCCAGTAGTATCCCCGGGGCCCCGCAACGGAGGGGGGAGCTGTTTTTT. It specifies CASSIPGAPQRRGELFF.

This clonotype has a count of ten or more. The chain uses TRBV20-1 and TRBJ1-1; 9 bases are shared with TRBD1. The CDR3 sequence is 14 residues long. The J segment lost 5 bases and the V segment lost 6 bases, leaving 10 bases of the junction unmatched. From germline, CDR1 is DFQATT and CDR2 SNEGSKA (reference sequence). The CDR3 is CSAITRTGETEAFF. The CDR3 nucleotides read TGCAGTGCCATTACGAGGACAGGGGAAACTGAAGCTTTCTTT.

The chain employs TRBV15 and TRBJ2-1; no clear D gene. The CDR3 has 14 amino acids. V lost 0 bases and J lost 5, with 8 bases in between. Germline loops: CDR1 LNHNV, CDR2 YYDKDF (reference sequence). Here the CDR3 reads CATSRDLPNNEQFF. DNA for the CDR3: TGTGCCACCAGCAGAGATCTACCAAACAATGAGCAGTTCTTC.

This clonotype occurred a few times. This chain joins TRBV14 and TRBJ2-1; D remains unclear. The CDR3 consists of 14 residues. V was shortened by 0 bases and J by 9 bases, with 12 bases between the two germline ends. CDR1 and CDR2 (germline): SGHDN, FVKESK. The CDR3 here is CASSQDLIACEQFF. As DNA, the CDR3 is TGTGCCAGCAGCCAAGATTTGATAGCCTGTGAGCAGTTCTTC.

This clonotype has ten or more counts. This chain joins TRBV20-1 and TRBJ1-5; TRBD1 matches at 9 bases. Losses at the gene ends were 3 bases for V and 2 bases for J; bases not matched to a gene: 14. Germline CDR1 is DFQATT and CDR2 is SNEGSKA (reference sequence). The CDR3 loop spans 18 amino acids. CDR3 coding DNA: TGCAGTGCTAGGGGGGACAGGGAGGGTACGTCAGGCAATCAGCCCCAGCATTTT. It is translated as CSARGDREGTSGNQPQHF.

The V gene is TRBV29-1, the J gene TRBJ1-1, with D possibly being TRBD1 (5 bases). CDR1 and CDR2 (germline): SQVTM, ANQGSEA. This CDR3 comprises 14 residues. V was shortened by 6 bases and J by 3 bases, with 17 bases between the two germline ends. As DNA, the CDR3 is TGCAGCGTGGAGGTTCAGGGAGAGGACACTGAAGCTTTCTTT. Encoded protein: CSVEVQGEDTEAFF. Drawing the rest from reference TRBV29-1 and TRBJ1-1, the complete variable domain is SAVISQKPSRDICQRGTSLTIQCQVDSQVTMMFWYRQQPGQSLTLIATANQGSEATYESGFVIDKFPISRPNLTFSTLTVSNMSPEDSSIYLCSVEVQGEDTEAFFGQGTRLTVV.

This clonotype was recorded at least ten times. The CDR3 here is CASSGAPSSYNEQFF. CDR3 bases: TGCGCCAGCAGTGGCGCCCCCAGCTCCTACAATGAGCAGTTCTTC. This chain connects TRBV4-1 to TRBJ2-1; D not resolved. The length of the CDR3 is 15 residues. Germline CDR1 reads MGHRA; CDR2 reads YSYEKL. V was cut by 6 bases and J by 0 bases, with 12 bases left in between.

In this sample, this clonotype turned up a few times. The chain links TRBV2 to TRBJ2-3, with D possibly TRBD2 on 5 matching bases. From germline, CDR1 is SNHLY and CDR2 FYNNEI. The ends were cut back, 7 bases at V and 5 bases at J, with 10 bases in the middle. The CDR3 length is 12 residues. The CDR3 DNA reads TGTGCCAGCACCGAGGGTAGAGATACGCAGTATTTT. Translation: CASTEGRDTQYF.

The chain recombines TRBV11-3 with TRBJ2-5; tentatively, D is TRBD2 (6 bases). The CDR3 length is 15 residues. Trimming shortened V by 5 bases and J by 2 bases, and 15 bases separated the two germline ends. Germline assignment: CDR1 SGHNT and CDR2 YENEEA. The CDR3 nucleotides read TGTGCCAGCAGCACCGGGCCGGGACTTCAAGAGACCCAGTACTTC. Translation gives CASSTGPGLQETQYF. The whole variable domain, remainder taken from reference TRBV11-3 and TRBJ2-5, is EAGVVQSPRYKIIEKKQPVAFWCNPISGHNTLYWYLQNLGQGPELLIRYENEEAVDDSQLPKDRFSAERLKGVDSTLKIQPAELGDSAVYLCASSTGPGLQETQYFGPGTRLLVL.

The chain is built from TRBV20-1 and TRBJ2-7; D is possibly TRBD1 (6 bases). V dropped 3 bases and J dropped 6 bases, with 15 bases sitting between them. The CDR3 is made up of 13 amino acids. CDR1 and CDR2 from the germline V gene are DFQATT and SNEGSKA (reference sequence). CDR3 coding DNA: TGCAGTGCTAGGGGAGAGGGGGAAAGCGAGCAGTACGTC. Residues: CSARGEGESEQYV.

This rearrangement joins TRBV14 to TRBJ2-1; 9 nucleotides agree with TRBD2. J gave up 15 bases and V 3 bases, and 12 bases lay outside the gene matches. Germline V gives CDR1 SGHDN, CDR2 FVKESK. The CDR3 covers 14 residues. The CDR3 sequence is CASSHARGLARRFF. The CDR3 DNA reads as TGTGCCAGCAGCCACGCCCGAGGACTAGCGAGGAGGTTCTTC.

This clonotype was detected many times. The chain employs TRBV29-1 and TRBJ2-3, with unresolved D. The CDR3 runs 11 residues. V was shortened by 8 bases and J by 6 bases, with 12 bases between the two germline ends. Looked up from germline, CDR1 is SQVTM and CDR2 is ANQGSEA. Here the CDR3 reads CSSSSLDTQYF. CDR3 DNA: TGCAGCTCCTCCTCGTTGGATACGCAGTATTTT.

This sequence joins TRBV28 and TRBJ2-2, with D possibly TRBD1 on 5 matching bases. Germline V gene data show CDR1 as MDHEN and CDR2 as SYDVKM. V dropped 3 bases and J dropped 7 bases, with 9 bases sitting between them. The CDR3 is 13 residues long. The CDR3 coding sequence is TGTGCCAGCAGTTTTAGGGGCGGCGGGGAGCTGTTTTTT. Translating it yields CASSFRGGGELFF. Complete variable domain (other parts from reference TRBV28 and TRBJ2-2): DVKVTQSSRYLVKRTGEKVFLECVQDMDHENMFWYRQDPGLGLRLIYFSYDVKMKEKGDIPEGYSVSREKKERFSLILESASTNQTSMYLCASSFRGGGELFFGEGSRLTVL.

J is TRBJ1-2 and V is TRBV5-4; possibly TRBD1 for D (5 bases). Trimming stripped 0 bases from V and 1 base from J, with 13 bases between. The CDR3 sequence is 16 residues long. Germline V gene data show CDR1 as SGHNT and CDR2 as YYREEE (reference sequence). Here the CDR3 DNA reads TGTGCCAGCAGCTTGGAGACAGCACTATTTAACTATGGCTACACCTTC. Translated: CASSLETALFNYGYTF.

On this clonotype itself: Just one base apart from a much larger clone, this may be a read error. This chain uses TRBV2 with TRBJ2-7, with TRBD2 as a possible D gene (5 bases). CDR1 is SNHLY and CDR2 is FYNNEI in the germline V gene. The CDR3 covers 14 residues. CDR3: CASSEARAHYKQYF. DNA for the CDR3: TGTGCCAGCAGTGAAGCGCGGGCCCACTACAAGCAGTACTTC.

As to this clonotype: One end of the junction fails to match germline, which may point to a read error. The chain combines TRBV7-3 with TRBJ2-1; 8 bases match TRBD2. Per the germline V gene, CDR1 is SGHTA and CDR2 is FQGTGA. CDR3 size: 15 residues. The CDR3 DNA sequence: TGTGCCAGCAGCGACAGCGGGAGTTCCTGCAATGAGCAGTTCTTC. Encoded protein: CASSDSGSSCNEQFF. The variable domain in full, completed from reference TRBV7-3 and TRBJ2-1, reads GAGVSQTPSNKVTEKGKYVELRCDPISGHTALYWYRQSLGQGPEFLIYFQGTGAADDSGLPNDRFFAVRPEGSVSTLKIQRTERGDSAVYLCASSDSGSSCNEQFFGPGTRLTVL.

A few counts support this clonotype. The chain uses TRBV2 and TRBJ1-1, with D hard to call. The CDR3 sequence is 12 residues long. CDR1 is SNHLY, CDR2 FYNNEI, per germline. The ends were cut back, 7 bases at V and 5 bases at J, with 11 bases in the middle. The CDR3 nucleotides are TGTGCCAGCATGACTAGGGTAACTGAAGCTTTCTTT. Its protein is CASMTRVTEAFF.

The chain carries TRBV6-1 and TRBJ2-7; D perhaps matches TRBD1 (6 bases). Trimming shortened V by 5 bases and J by 0 bases, and 11 bases separated the two germline ends. Germline CDR1 is MNHNS and CDR2 is SASEGT. The CDR3 is 14 amino acids. The CDR3 reads CASSRDRTSYEQYF. The CDR3 DNA is TGTGCCAGCAGTAGAGACAGGACCTCCTACGAGCAGTACTTC.

The chain carries TRBV4-1 and TRBJ2-3; 8 bases are a match to TRBD2. The CDR3 totals 17 residues. CDR1 and CDR2 from the germline V gene are MGHRA and YSYEKL. V lost 2 bases and J lost 0; bases outside the gene matches: 7. The CDR3 spells CASSQLTSVTSTDTQYF. For the CDR3, the DNA is TGCGCCAGCAGCCAACTGACTAGCGTAACGAGCACAGATACGCAGTATTTT.

The rearrangement joins TRBV12-3 or TRBV12-4 to TRBJ2-5; D is perhaps TRBD2 (6 bases). Between the trimmed V and J ends, which lost 8 bases and 0 bases, there was a span of 22 bases. The length of the CDR3 is 17 residues. As DNA, the CDR3 is TGTGCCAGCTGCTTCCCCCTTGGGGGGAAAAACCAAGAGACCCAGTACTTC. As protein: CASCFPLGGKNQETQYF.

A few counts support this clonotype. The CDR3 DNA is TGTGCCAGCAGTTTTGTAAGAGGTAGCAATCAGCCCCAGCATTTT. As protein: CASSFVRGSNQPQHF. The rearrangement joins TRBV27 to TRBJ1-5; D is uncertain. The CDR3 is 15 residues long. V was pared by 3 bases and J by 0 bases, with 9 bases between. Looked up from germline, CDR1 is MNHEY and CDR2 is SMNVEV (reference sequence).

This chain uses TRBV24-1 with TRBJ1-2; possibly TRBD1 for D (5 bases). The germline V and J ends were trimmed by 4 bases and 7 bases, with 15 bases remaining between them. The germline gives CDR1 KGHDR, CDR2 SFDVKD. The CDR3 runs 14 residues. The CDR3, as DNA: TGTGCCACCAGTGAAAACGGGGCCGGACGTGGCTACACCTTC. This translates into CATSENGAGRGYTF.

This chain links TRBV29-1 with TRBJ1-2; D might be TRBD1 (5 bases). Per germline, CDR1 SQVTM and CDR2 ANQGSEA. The length of the CDR3 is 13 residues. V lost 3 bases and J 3 bases, leaving 11 bases between the germline ends. The CDR3 DNA is TGCAGCGTTGAGACAGCTAATTACTATGGCTACACCTTC. Translated: CSVETANYYGYTF.

The sample holds a few counts of this clonotype. This chain connects TRBV27 to TRBJ2-3; D is ambiguous. This CDR3 spans 13 amino acids. Germline CDR1 is MNHEY and CDR2 is SMNVEV (reference sequence). V gave up 3 bases and J gave up 3 bases, with 7 bases separating them. The CDR3 DNA sequence: TGTGCCAGCAGTTTTGCTTGGACAGATACGCAGTATTTT. Residues: CASSFAWTDTQYF.

The table lists this clonotype with many counts. The rearrangement links TRBV25-1 to TRBJ2-5, with TRBD2 identical over 14 bases. The V gene end was trimmed by 1 base and the J gene end by 5 bases; junction bases not matched to a gene: 9. The CDR3 is made up of 18 amino acids. Germline V gives CDR1 MGHDK, CDR2 SYGVNS. The CDR3 region is CASSELGTSGSSRETQYF. CDR3 bases: TGTGCCAGCAGTGAATTAGGGACTAGCGGGAGTAGTCGGGAGACCCAGTACTTC.

The chain combines TRBV6-2 or TRBV6-3 with TRBJ2-7; D possibly uses TRBD1 or TRBD2 (5 bases each). The germline V and J ends were trimmed by 2 bases and 6 bases, with 11 bases remaining between them. The CDR3 spans 13 residues. Looked up from germline, CDR1 is MNHEY and CDR2 is SVGEGT. The CDR3 DNA reads TGTGCCAGCAGTTACCAGGGACGTGGCGAGCAGTACGTC. Translated, it gives CASSYQGRGEQYV.

CDR3 region: CATSESQRHYNEQFF. CDR3 nucleotides: TGTGCCACCAGTGAATCCCAGCGACACTACAATGAGCAGTTCTTC. The chain employs TRBV24-1 and TRBJ2-1; no definite D call. Germline loops: CDR1 KGHDR, CDR2 SFDVKD. Between the trimmed V and J ends, which lost 4 bases and 3 bases, there was a span of 12 bases. This CDR3 is 15 amino acids long.

This clonotype showed up many times. The J gene is TRBJ2-1, the V gene TRBV4-1; TRBD1 aligns across 9 bases. Germline CDR1 reads MGHRA; CDR2 reads YSYEKL. Germline trimming cut 6 bases from V and 9 bases from J; bases unmatched to any gene: 15. The CDR3 runs to 16 residues. CDR3 in amino acids: CASSSPPGQGKGEQFF. In DNA form, the CDR3 reads TGCGCCAGCAGTTCCCCCCCGGGACAGGGTAAGGGTGAGCAGTTCTTC.

This clonotype has ten or more counts. CDR3 loop: CASSLNRGRGTGELFF. The CDR3 DNA reads TGTGCCAGCAGCCTAAACAGGGGGCGCGGGACCGGGGAGCTGTTTTTT. The chain carries TRBV7-9 and TRBJ2-2, with 9 bases matching TRBD1. CDR1 is SEHNR and CDR2 is FQNEAQ in the germline V gene (reference sequence). J was trimmed by 5 bases and V by 5 bases; bases with no gene match: 9. This CDR3 is 16 amino acids long.

The DNA of the CDR3 is TGCAGTGCAGCTACGACAGGGGCTAACTATGGCTACACCTTC. It codes for CSAATTGANYGYTF. The chain combines TRBV20-1 with TRBJ1-2, with 8 bases aligning to TRBD1. This CDR3 region has 14 residues. Germline V gene sequence: CDR1 DFQATT, CDR2 SNEGSKA (reference sequence). J gave up 0 bases and V 6 bases, and 6 bases lay outside the gene matches.

The rearrangement links TRBV24-1 to TRBJ2-5; D unresolved. The CDR3 totals 14 residues. The V end lost 3 bases, the J end lost 2 bases, and 9 bases lay between the germline ends. The germline V gene encodes CDR1 KGHDR and CDR2 SFDVKD. CDR3: CATSDPRTQETQYF. The DNA for the CDR3 is TGTGCCACCAGTGATCCCCGAACACAAGAGACCCAGTACTTC.